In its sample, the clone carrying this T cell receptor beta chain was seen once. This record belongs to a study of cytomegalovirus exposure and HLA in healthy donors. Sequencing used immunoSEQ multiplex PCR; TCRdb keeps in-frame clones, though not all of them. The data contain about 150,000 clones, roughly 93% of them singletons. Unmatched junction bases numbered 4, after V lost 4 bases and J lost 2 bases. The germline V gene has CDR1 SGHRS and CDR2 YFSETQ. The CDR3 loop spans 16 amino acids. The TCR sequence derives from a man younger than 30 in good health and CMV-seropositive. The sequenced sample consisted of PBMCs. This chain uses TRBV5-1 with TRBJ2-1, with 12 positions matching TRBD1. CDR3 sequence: CASSMGTGGAYNEQFF. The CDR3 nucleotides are TGCGCCAGCAGCATGGGGACAGGGGGCGCCTACAATGAGCAGTTCTTC. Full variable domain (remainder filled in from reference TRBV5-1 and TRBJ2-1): KAGVTQTPRYLIKTRGQQVTLSCSPISGHRSVSWYQQTPGQGLQFLFEYFSETQRNKGNFPGRFSGRQFSNSRSEMNVSTLELGDSALYLCASSMGTGGAYNEQFFGPGTRLTVL.